This T cell receptor beta chain was sequenced during a study of blood T cell repertoires in COVID-19. For the study at large: Italy, Spain and the United States were the sources of the convalescent and acute COVID-19 samples.

Germline V lookup: CDR1 LNHNV, CDR2 YYDKDF (reference sequence). Trimming pared 5 bases from V and 1 base from J, leaving 18 bases between. This CDR3 comprises 16 residues. Clones were sequenced by immunoSEQ multiplex PCR, and TCRdb holds only the in-frame ones, with some missing. The sample records 200,000 to 300,000 clones, around 90% being singletons. Material for sequencing was peripheral blood. The chain joins TRBV15 to TRBJ2-7, with D possibly TRBD2 on 6 matching bases. This sequence was found in a young man with COVID-19, enrolled during active disease. The CDR3 coding sequence is TGTGCCACCAGCCCAGGAGGGAGGAGCCATTCCTACGAGCAGTACTTC. Translation gives CATSPGGRSHSYEQYF.